This T cell receptor (beta chain) was recovered during a study of control samples from healthy donors and cancer patients. TCRdb's copy holds only in-frame clones and misses some; the assay was immunoSEQ multiplex PCR. The data contain 78,000 or so clones, around four fifths of them singletons. The sequenced sample was blood. The source of this sequence is a man aged 45-65 years in good health.

Here the CDR3 DNA reads TGTGCCAGCGTAGCGGAGAGGGTTCAGGGGAATGAGCAGTTCTTC. It is translated as CASVAERVQGNEQFF. This sequence joins TRBV2 and TRBJ2-1; D tentatively reads TRBD1 or TRBD2 (6 bases each). CDR3 length: 15 residues. V lost 8 bases and J 7 bases, leaving 21 bases between the germline ends. Per the germline V gene, CDR1 is SNHLY and CDR2 is FYNNEI.